The rows below give T cell receptor beta chains drawn from one sample of a study of OX40 agonist ivuxolimab in advanced cancers. Profiling relied on immunoSEQ multiplex PCR, and the TCRdb table lists in-frame clones only, not all of them. The repertoire includes tens of thousands of clones, 80% of them detected once, and approximately 20% sits in the top ten. This sample comprised CD4+ or CD8+ T cells sorted from blood, obtained in a trial of the OX40 agonist ivuxolimab. Every receptor here comes from an adult with an advanced solid tumor such as melanoma, head and neck, liver or kidney cancer. The CDR3 runs from the conserved cysteine through the conserved F or W. D genes are given only for firm matches. Clone size appears in some rows only: once, few, many, or a class for an expanded clone.

>TRBV10-1|.|14|TRBJ2-3|TRBD1
CASRGDSPTDTQYF
TGCGCCAGCAGGGGGGACAGCCCCACAGATACGCAGTATTTT
>TRBV5-1|once|14|TRBJ2-7|.
CASSSGHTGGEQYF
TGCGCCAGCAGCTCAGGACATACTGGGGGCGAGCAGTACTTC
>TRBV5-4|.|15|TRBJ2-3|.
CASSGRQGSTDTQYF
TGTGCCAGCAGCGGAAGGCAGGGAAGCACAGATACGCAGTATTTT
>TRBV30|few|15|TRBJ2-2|.
CAWSAGLGDTGELFF
TGTGCCTGGAGTGCCGGACTGGGGGACACCGGGGAGCTGTTTTTT
>TRBV19|.|14|TRBJ1-2|.
CASSDRTSNYGYTF
TGTGCCAGTAGTGACAGGACCTCTAACTATGGCTACACCTTC
>TRBV10-3|few|13|TRBJ2-2|.
CAISNQGVGELFF
TGTGCCATCAGCAACCAGGGAGTGGGGGAGCTGTTTTTT
>TRBV5-6|.|15|TRBJ2-4|.
CASSIWGVAKNIQYF
TGTGCCAGCAGCATATGGGGGGTAGCCAAAAACATTCAGTACTTC
>TRBV15|.|13|TRBJ2-3|.
CATSRWGADTQYF
TGTGCCACCAGCAGATGGGGGGCAGATACGCAGTATTTT
>TRBV19|.|13|TRBJ2-2|.
CASSKTNTGELFF
TGTGCCAGTAGTAAGACGAACACCGGGGAGCTGTTTTTT
>TRBV28|.|18|TRBJ1-1|.
CASSLSIFEWTLNTEAFF
TGTGCCAGCAGTTTATCAATTTTCGAGTGGACATTGAACACTGAAGCTTTCTTT
>TRBV5-1|.|13|TRBJ2-7|TRBD2
CASSRGGAYEQYF
TGCGCCAGCAGCCGGGGGGGGGCCTACGAGCAGTACTTC
>TRBV30|few|12|TRBJ1-5|.
CAWSVHGQPQHF
TGTGCCTGGAGTGTACATGGTCAGCCCCAGCATTTT
>TRBV5-1|.|15|TRBJ2-2|.
CASSLAGVGTGELFF
TGCGCCAGCAGCTTGGCCGGGGTGGGCACCGGGGAGCTGTTTTTT
>TRBV4-1|.|15|TRBJ2-1|TRBD2
CASSRTGLAENEQFF
TGCGCCAGCAGCCGAACCGGACTAGCAGAAAATGAGCAGTTCTTC
>TRBV6-1|.|15|TRBJ1-1|.
CASHPFGRLNTEAFF
TGTGCCAGCCACCCCTTCGGGAGACTGAACACTGAAGCTTTCTTT
>TRBV5-1|.|14|TRBJ2-4|.
CASTSLLAKNIQYF
TGCGCCAGCACCTCCTTGCTAGCCAAAAACATTCAGTACTTC
>TRBV5-1|.|15|TRBJ2-2|.
CASSKRQAYTGELFF
TGCGCCAGCAGCAAACGGCAGGCATACACCGGGGAGCTGTTTTTT
>TRBV10-3|.|14|TRBJ2-1|.
CAISARGANNEQFF
TGTGCCATCAGTGCGAGGGGGGCTAACAATGAGCAGTTCTTC
>TRBV7-5|.|14|TRBJ2-3|.
CARSFYRSTDTQYF
TGTGCCAGAAGCTTCTACAGGAGCACAGATACGCAGTATTTT
>TRBV2|.|12|TRBJ2-5|.
CASTGLDETQYF
TGTGCCAGTACAGGGCTAGATGAGACCCAGTACTTC
>TRBV10-3|.|14|TRBJ2-7|.
CAISEFQSSYEQYF
TGTGCCATCAGTGAGTTCCAGAGCTCCTACGAGCAGTACTTC
>TRBV19|.|15|TRBJ1-5|.
CASSMGDVGNQPQHF
TGTGCCAGTAGTATGGGGGACGTAGGCAATCAGCCCCAGCATTTT
>TRBV7-2|.|14|TRBJ1-6|TRBD1
CASSQGAWSSPLHF
TGTGCCAGCAGCCAGGGGGCTTGGAGTTCACCCCTCCACTTT